These 31 T cell receptor beta chains originate from one sample sequenced in a study of Graves' ophthalmopathy and Graves' hyperthyroidism. The TCR beta CDR3 regions underwent amplification from RNA transcripts. HTBI primers were used in a first-round RT-PCR, which preceded a second-round multiplex PCR. TCRdb reanalysed the multiplex PCR reads using MiXCR and keeps one entry per CDR3 protein. The table shows about 230,000 distinct CDR3 sequences, with 40% to 50% occurring only once. The specimen was peripheral blood. These receptors were taken from an adult man with Graves' ophthalmopathy.

This clonotype was recorded at least ten times. This chain uses TRBV6-6 with TRBJ1-2; D gene ambiguous. The CDR3 spans 11 residues. The germline V gene encodes CDR1 MNHNY and CDR2 SVGAGI (reference sequence). With 4 bases removed from V and 7 bases from J, the gap between germline ends came to 7 bases. CDR3: CASSSSIGYTF. CDR3 bases: TGTGCCAGCAGTTCCAGCATTGGCTACACCTTC.

This clonotype has only a few counts. This chain uses TRBV12-3 or TRBV12-4 with TRBJ1-1; D is uncertain. The CDR3 spans 14 residues. Trimming removed 6 bases at V and 3 bases at J, with 14 bases between. CDR3 sequence: CASRPSQAYTEAFF. For the CDR3, the DNA is TGTGCCAGCAGGCCTAGTCAGGCTTACACTGAAGCTTTCTTT.

V is TRBV13 and J is TRBJ2-2, with 8 bases identical to TRBD1. V shed 5 bases, J shed 1 base, and the junction held 18 bases outside the gene matches. Germline CDR1 PRHDT, CDR2 FYEKMQ (reference sequence). The CDR3 has 20 amino acids. The CDR3 nucleotides are TGTGCCAGCAGCACCAACCTCCGGGACAGGACGATAGTGAACACCGGGGAGCTGTTTTTT. It is translated as CASSTNLRDRTIVNTGELFF.

This clonotype was seen a handful of times. The genes are TRBV6-5 and TRBJ2-7; 8 bases map to TRBD1. Trimming cost V 6 bases and J 6 bases; bases outside gene matches: 7. This CDR3 spans 13 amino acids. Germline lookup yields CDR1 MNHEY and CDR2 SVGAGI. The CDR3 DNA sequence: TGTGCCAGCAGCCCTGACAGGGGCGGCGAGCAGTACTTC. It is translated as CASSPDRGGEQYF.

This clonotype was found a few times. The chain recombines TRBV7-3 with TRBJ2-5, with TRBD1 matching 11 bases. CDR1 is SGHTA, CDR2 FQGTGA, per germline. This CDR3 is 15 amino acids long. The V gene end was trimmed by 5 bases and the J gene end by 5 bases; junction bases not matched to a gene: 7. CDR3 loop: CASSPGQGVWETQYF. In DNA form, the CDR3 reads TGTGCCAGCAGCCCGGGACAGGGGGTTTGGGAGACCCAGTACTTC.

The chain carries TRBV6-6 and TRBJ1-2; tentative D call: TRBD1 (5 bases). The CDR3 is 11 residues long. Germline CDR1 and CDR2: MNHNY and SVGAGI (reference sequence). The germline V and J ends were trimmed by 7 bases and 3 bases, with 6 bases remaining between them. DNA of the CDR3: TGTGCCAGCACGGGGGACTATGGCTACACCTTC. Translating it yields CASTGDYGYTF.

CDR3 region: CASSIGQTHQPQHF. The CDR3, as DNA: TGTGCCAGTAGTATCGGACAGACCCATCAGCCCCAGCATTTT. The chain employs TRBV19 and TRBJ1-5, with TRBD1 as a possible D gene (6 bases). Germline CDR1 is LNHDA and CDR2 is SQIVND (reference sequence). The CDR3 consists of 14 residues. V was cut by 3 bases and J by 5 bases, with 11 bases left in between.

The chain recombines TRBV10-2 with TRBJ1-6; D perhaps matches TRBD1 (5 bases). The germline gives CDR1 WSHSY, CDR2 SAAADI. The CDR3 is 16 residues long. The ends were cut back, 4 bases at V and 5 bases at J, with 15 bases in the middle. The CDR3 spells CASSAVWGSDNSPLHF. CDR3 nucleotides: TGCGCCAGCAGTGCCGTTTGGGGGTCAGATAATTCACCCCTCCACTTT.

This clonotype was recorded a few times. This chain joins TRBV7-2 and TRBJ2-7; D is undetermined. The CDR3 is 15 residues long. CDR1 is SGHTA, CDR2 FQGNSA, per germline. Trimming cost V 1 base and J 5 bases, with 15 bases left between them. The CDR3 DNA follows: TGTGCCAGCAGCTTAGTATCGCCAGCCTACAACGAGCAGTACTTC. Translating gives CASSLVSPAYNEQYF.

This clonotype was seen a handful of times. V gene TRBV7-9 combines with J gene TRBJ1-1, with D possibly TRBD1 on 5 matching bases. Per germline, CDR1 SEHNR and CDR2 FQNEAQ (reference sequence). The V end was cut by 4 bases, the J end by 5 bases, with 17 bases between. This CDR3 region has 15 residues. As DNA, the CDR3 is TGTGCCAGCAGCTCTGCCGGGGCCCGAGGAACTGAAGCTTTCTTT. It specifies CASSSAGARGTEAFF.

This rearrangement joins TRBV6-5 to TRBJ1-2; no clear D gene. V lost 0 bases and J lost 7, with 18 bases in between. The germline V gene has CDR1 MNHEY and CDR2 SVGAGI. The CDR3 is made up of 16 amino acids. The DNA for the CDR3 is TGTGCCAGCAGTTACTCGATAACCCACGGCGAGCCTGGCTACACCTTC. Translation gives CASSYSITHGEPGYTF.

This clonotype was counted many times. The rearrangement links TRBV7-8 to TRBJ1-1; D may be TRBD1 (5 bases). CDR3 length equals 13 residues. CDR1 and CDR2 (germline): SGHVS, FQNEAQ. V lost 4 bases, J lost 0 bases, and 6 bases lay in between. Here the CDR3 reads CASSSQVNTEAFF. The CDR3 coding sequence is TGTGCCAGCAGCTCACAGGTGAACACTGAAGCTTTCTTT.

This clonotype was counted a few times. The V gene is TRBV7-2, the J gene TRBJ2-5; 8 bases fit TRBD1. With V trimmed by 8 bases and J by 5 bases, 7 bases remained unmatched. This CDR3 comprises 13 residues. Germline V gene sequence: CDR1 SGHTA, CDR2 FQGNSA. Here the CDR3 reads CASRLTGDETQYF. The CDR3 nucleotides read TGTGCCAGCCGTTTGACAGGGGACGAGACCCAGTACTTC.

This clonotype occurred a few times. The chain couples TRBV20-1 to TRBJ1-6; 7 bases agree with TRBD1. Germline-derived CDR1 and CDR2 are DFQATT and SNEGSKA (reference sequence). There are 15 residues in the CDR3. V lost 5 bases and J lost 5; bases outside the gene matches: 9. The DNA of the CDR3 is TGCAGTGCTCCGACTACAGGGGTCGATAATTCACCCCTCCACTTT. This encodes CSAPTTGVDNSPLHF.

This chain joins TRBV2 and TRBJ2-5, with a weak D call TRBD2 (5 bases). V was shortened by 8 bases and J by 1 base, with 17 bases between the two germline ends. CDR1 and CDR2 from the germline V gene are SNHLY and FYNNEI. The CDR3 consists of 15 residues. The CDR3 sequence: CASGPGNMPQETQYF. CDR3 nucleotide sequence: TGTGCCAGCGGCCCCGGGAACATGCCCCAAGAGACCCAGTACTTC.

The J gene is TRBJ1-2, the V gene TRBV9; D is ambiguous. CDR3 length: 15 amino acids. Trimming pared 4 bases from V and 5 bases from J, leaving 18 bases between. Per germline, CDR1 SGDLS and CDR2 YYNGEE. CDR3 sequence: CASSPSSGPGYGYTF. The CDR3 region has the DNA TGTGCCAGCAGCCCATCCTCGGGCCCGGGGTATGGCTACACCTTC.

Comments on this clonotype: At one end, the junction sequence differs from germline, possibly due to a read error. V usage is TRBV10-2 and J usage is TRBJ1-2; tentative D call: TRBD1 (5 bases). The CDR3 is 12 residues long. Germline V gives CDR1 WSHSY, CDR2 SAAADI. CDR3 bases: TGTGCCAGCAGGGACTGGGGCGGTGGCTACACCTTC. Translated, it gives CASRDWGGGYTF.

J is TRBJ2-7 and V is TRBV11-2; D might be TRBD2 (6 bases). The V gene lost 2 bases and the J gene lost 7 bases, with 12 bases spanning the gap. Germline CDR1 and CDR2: SGHAT and FQNNGV. The CDR3 totals 13 residues. CDR3 loop: CASSLLTAGEQYF. Here the CDR3 DNA reads TGTGCCAGCAGCTTACTCACCGCGGGGGAGCAGTACTTC.

The sample holds many counts of this clonotype. The chain has TRBV4-2 and TRBJ1-6; D not resolved. Germline values: CDR1 LGHNA, CDR2 YNFKEQ. The CDR3 covers 13 residues. V lost 1 base and J 8 bases, leaving 6 bases between the germline ends. CDR3 DNA: TGTGCCAGCAGCCAAGTTCGGGATTCACCCCTCCACTTT. Encoded protein: CASSQVRDSPLHF.

This clonotype has a single count. This likely comes from a read error, as the CDR3 has no conserved phenylalanine or tryptophan at its end. CDR3 protein: CSARGGLGNTIYS. CDR3 DNA: TGCAGCGCCCGCGGTGGTCTAGGAAACACCATATATTCT. The chain joins TRBV29-1 to TRBJ1-3; D gene unclear. Germline CDR1 SQVTM, CDR2 ANQGSEA. V lost 7 bases to trimming and J lost 4 bases, with 14 bases between them. The CDR3 is 13 amino acids.

The chain recombines TRBV19 with TRBJ1-4, with D uncertain. The V and J ends lost 7 bases and 2 bases respectively, with 11 bases between them. This CDR3 has 14 residues. Germline CDR1 reads LNHDA; CDR2 reads SQIVND (reference sequence). The chain's CDR3 is CASTLGGTNEKLFF. The CDR3 bases are TGTGCCAGTACCTTGGGCGGCACTAATGAAAAACTGTTTTTT.

This clonotype was counted between two and nine times. This rearrangement joins TRBV5-1 to TRBJ1-1; D call uncertain. V lost 0 bases to trimming and J lost 7 bases, with 10 bases between them. This CDR3 contains 13 residues. CDR1 and CDR2 from the germline V gene are SGHRS and YFSETQ. Here the CDR3 DNA reads TGCGCCAGCAGCTTGGTGGAGGGCGGTGAAGCTTTCTTT. It codes for CASSLVEGGEAFF.

The chain uses TRBV10-3 and TRBJ2-7; 10 bases are a match to TRBD1. Per germline, CDR1 ENHRY and CDR2 SYGVKD. The CDR3 is made up of 21 amino acids. V shed 7 bases, J shed 2 bases, and the junction held 26 bases outside the gene matches. This chain's CDR3 is CAITSTGTGAPKQAGAYEQYF. In DNA form, the CDR3 reads TGTGCCATCACCTCCACCGGGACAGGGGCCCCGAAGCAAGCGGGAGCCTACGAGCAGTACTTC.

The chain links TRBV6-9 to TRBJ2-5, with 7 positions matching TRBD1. CDR1 and CDR2 (germline): MNHGY, SVAAGI. V gave up 5 bases and J gave up 5 bases; unmatched junction bases: 5. The CDR3 consists of 13 residues. For the CDR3, the DNA is TGTGCCAGCAGTGAGGGGGCGGGCGAGACCCAGTACTTC. Amino acid sequence: CASSEGAGETQYF.

A few counts support this clonotype. J is TRBJ2-7 and V is TRBV6-6; 9 bases map to TRBD1. This CDR3 is built from 17 residues. CDR1 and CDR2 from the germline V gene are MNHNY and SVGAGI (reference sequence). V lost 3 bases and J lost 0; bases outside the gene matches: 9. This CDR3 is CASSYYRGQGFSYEQYF. The CDR3 DNA reads as TGTGCCAGCAGTTATTATCGAGGACAGGGGTTCTCCTACGAGCAGTACTTC.

V is TRBV6-6 and J is TRBJ2-7, with 7 bases that match TRBD2. CDR3 length equals 15 residues. CDR1 is MNHNY and CDR2 is SVGAGI in the germline V gene (reference sequence). The ends lost 0 bases at V and 3 bases at J; junction bases unmatched: 5. In DNA form, the CDR3 reads TGTGCCAGCAGTTACTCTAGCGGGCCAATCTACGAGCAGTACTTC. It yields the protein CASSYSSGPIYEQYF.

In regard to this clonotype: Germline is not matched at one junction end, which may reflect a read error. The genes are TRBV10-3 and TRBJ2-5; D gene unclear. From germline, CDR1 is ENHRY and CDR2 SYGVKD. The CDR3 spans 12 residues. CDR3 region: CASSEAAQTQYF. Here the CDR3 DNA reads TGTGCCAGCAGTGAAGCAGCACAAACCCAGTACTTC.

This clonotype occurred a few times. The V and J genes are TRBV24-1 and TRBJ2-2, with TRBD1 as a possible D gene (6 bases). This CDR3 spans 14 amino acids. Between the trimmed V and J ends, which lost 5 bases and 3 bases, there was a span of 9 bases. The germline V gene encodes CDR1 KGHDR and CDR2 SFDVKD. The CDR3 bases are TGTGCCACCAGTGGGACAGACCACACCGGGGAGCTGTTTTTT. Translated, it gives CATSGTDHTGELFF.

This clonotype has more than one count but fewer than ten. V gene TRBV24-1 combines with J gene TRBJ2-2; D gene ambiguous. In germline, CDR1 is KGHDR, CDR2 SFDVKD. Trimming removed 10 bases at V and 0 bases at J, with 14 bases between. The CDR3 runs 15 residues. The CDR3 loop is CATSEVTPNTGELFF. CDR3 DNA sequence: TGTGCCACGTCCGAGGTGACTCCGAACACCGGGGAGCTGTTTTTT.

The J gene is TRBJ1-2, the V gene TRBV2; 10 bases are a match to TRBD1. The germline CDR1 and CDR2 sequences are SNHLY and FYNNEI. J was trimmed by 4 bases and V by 1 base; bases with no gene match: 12. The CDR3 runs 18 residues. CDR3 residues: CASSEDLWTGGPFYGYTF. The CDR3 coding sequence is TGTGCCAGCAGTGAAGACCTTTGGACAGGGGGACCATTCTATGGCTACACCTTC.

This clonotype was recorded many times. The genes are TRBV10-3 and TRBJ1-1; 8 bases are shared with TRBD1. Germline V gene data show CDR1 as ENHRY and CDR2 as SYGVKD. This CDR3 is built from 16 residues. Trimming removed 4 bases from V and 1 base from J; junction bases left unmatched: 8. This CDR3 reads CAISVKAGGTNTEAFF. In DNA form, the CDR3 reads TGTGCCATCAGTGTAAAGGCAGGGGGCACGAACACTGAAGCTTTCTTT.